Included here is one T cell receptor (beta chain) sequence, with context. The specificity of this receptor is unknown. No much larger clonotype is one base removed from it; base qualities were not supplied. This sample stems from a study of cytomegalovirus exposure and HLA in healthy donors (dated by TCRdb to the late 2010s). In the study overall: According to an earlier analysis of around 600 of the donors, about 179 million T cells yielded 95 million to 140 million unique TCR beta sequences and approximately 300 Gb of sequence data. Around 330 gigabases of sequencing data and roughly 81 million unique TCR sequences made up an early release that covered approximately 700 HLA-typed donors. The genetic ancestry cluster associated with self-reported Caucasian donors included roughly four fifths of the 398 genotyped donors. The study aimed to test whether signatures of past pathogen exposure could be identified by cataloging public T cell receptors. The T cell repertoires of roughly 660 subjects were profiled by immunosequencing and related to cytomegalovirus serostatus. Besides the first cohort of roughly 700 subjects, a separate validation cohort made up of around 120 different subjects was used. The study combined high-throughput TCR immunosequencing, statistical association of individual TCRs with disease status, and machine learning to predict cytomegalovirus infection status. To study patterns of TCR occurrence, a later analysis re-analyzed previously published TCR beta repertoires from 500 to 850 donors and added high-resolution HLA genotyping. The later analysis used no new phenotypic data to find candidate immune exposures, relying instead on TCR beta sequences and their occurrence across donors. To decide whether each TCR beta V gene segment behaved as functional or pseudogenic, an earlier analysis of several hundred of the donors relied on high-throughput TCR beta sequencing. Donor age, sex, ethnicity and CMV serostatus were compiled together with the repertoire data. Genome-wide SNP genotypes for about three fifths of the roughly 670 donors were used in a later genetic analysis, which treated that subset as a discovery cohort. All discovery cohort repertoires had been generated on a single sequencing platform. Both class I and class II loci were covered by HLA typing, at four-digit resolution. Typing coverage differed by locus: A, B, C, DRB1 and DQB1 were typed in about 629-640 donors, DQA1 in around 500, DPA1 in around 600, and DPB1 in just under 490. Because of strong linkage in the cohort, 4 to 6 DR-DQ haplotypes were treated as single units for association and clustering. On average, about 200,000 unique TCR beta nucleotide sequences were sequenced per donor among 398 genotyped donors of the cohort, with roughly 18% of those sequences being non-productive.

The cohort was made up of under 800 healthy bone marrow donors. At the time of sampling, all cohort members were nominally healthy, though unrecorded immune exposures were likely present. The donor was CMV seronegative and was included in the group of a few hundred seronegative cohort members. A peripheral blood sample was provided by each donor, and peripheral blood mononuclear cells were used for TCR beta sequencing. Genomic DNA extraction from the blood cell samples was performed with the Qiagen DNeasy Blood Extraction Kit. The study at large found these results: Compared with the roughly 720-donor mean, donors in an Asian-associated ancestry cluster had fewer N-insertions in productive TCRs, according to a later genetic analysis. Because HLA typing was unavailable for some donors at each locus, only the typed subset was used in association tests. In a later analysis, several top co-occurrence clusters were reported to appear linked to parvovirus B19, influenza, CMV and Epstein-Barr virus. A cluster of highly shared sequence variants was judged likely to represent a technical artifact of the sequencing pipeline. Because the 87-base-pair reads could not distinguish some IMGT-functional V segments, including TRBV6-2 and TRBV6-3, those segments were excluded. Specific HLA alleles were associated with 15,000 to 20,000 TCR beta sequences at a false discovery rate of 0.05 in a later analysis. Strong co-occurrence of HLA alleles, especially DR and DQ, made assigning TCR associations to individual alleles difficult. A total of 150 to 200 TCR beta chains were listed by the study as associated with cytomegalovirus. A later analysis found that TCR association rates varied across HLA loci, with DRB1 alleles showing the most associated TCRs and HLA-C alleles the fewest. Most TCR sequences were seen in very few donors, while some public TCRs were found in many individuals. Sequencing depth was assumed to be roughly uniform across donors in the presence/absence analyses, though that assumption may not hold. Around 16 rarely observed V segments, including chromosome 9 orphons, were excluded from the earlier analysis of a few hundred of the donors because counts were too low. The authors suggested that the approach could potentially be extended to other disease states and immunological phenotypes. Linkage disequilibrium might explain the correlated functional status among segregating V segments, but an unknown experimental factor could not be ruled out. CMV serostatus was the only immune exposure information available for the cohort. A few of the identified cytomegalovirus-associated TCR beta chains were confirmed in vitro to be specific for cytomegalovirus antigens. The cohort was sequenced for TCR beta chains only, and without alpha or paired-chain data the features that could be detected were limited. Compared with equally common non-associated chains, HLA-associated TCR beta chains in a later analysis were more clonally expanded and had lower generation probabilities. In an earlier analysis of over 550 of the donors, most TCR beta V segments were observed in productive rearrangements about 87% or about 30% of the time, broadly matching IMGT annotations. A further reported finding was that TCR beta sequences accurately predicted the HLA-A and HLA-B alleles for most subjects in the first cohort. A later analysis found that most CMV-associated TCR beta chains appeared HLA-restricted, with HLA associations seemingly driven largely by CMV exposure. Cytomegalovirus status was reported to be diagnosed by the classifier with high specificity and sensitivity in both the original and validation cohorts. In a later genetic analysis, a missense DCLRE1C variant was associated with V-gene and J-gene trimming of TCR beta chains, and the association was replicated in an independent cohort.

The library was generated by the immunoSEQ multiplex PCR assay. A mixture of 60 forward primers for TCR Vbeta segments and 13 reverse primers for TCR Jbeta segments was used in the multiplex PCR. The CDR3 region of rearranged TCR beta genes was amplified from genomic DNA by a multiplex PCR assay. On the Illumina HiSeq System, the amplified TCR beta libraries were sequenced as 87-base-pair reads. In the authors' own workflow: Across the 666 repertoires, a later analysis counted approximately 83 million unique TCR beta chains, approximately 10 million of which were shared by at least two donors. A nearest-neighbor algorithm error-corrected the raw reads and collapsed the reads into unique sequences, merging closely related sequences to remove PCR and sequencing errors. V, D and J gene segments were assigned by aligning CDR3 sequences to IMGT reference sequences. Each retained sequence needed at least a six-nucleotide match to both a V gene segment and a J gene segment. A rearrangement was called productive if the CDR3 had no stop codons and remained in frame with V and J, and every other rearrangement was called non-productive. Following IMGT convention, CDR3 was defined as the stretch from the second conserved V-encoded cysteine up to the conserved J-encoded phenylalanine. In an earlier analysis of around 600 of the donors, sequences lacking an unambiguous match to a single V gene segment were excluded. In an earlier analysis of some 590 of the donors, a V segment was called functional when productive rearrangements were above 56.7%, and segregating when the standard deviation between donors exceeded 5%. A statistical classification framework was built for diagnosing cytomegalovirus status from the catalog of TCR beta chain sequences. A later analysis assigned V and J genes by comparing TCR nucleotide sequences with IMGT/GENE-DB human TR gene sequences. The TCRdist pipeline was used in a later analysis to assign CDR3 sequences and most-parsimonious VDJ recombination scenarios. In a later analysis, every TCR beta chain was defined by the combination of its CDR3 amino acid sequence and its V-gene family, and reads without a unique V-gene family were dropped. In a later analysis, 500 to 700 highly shared, low-generation-probability nucleotide sequences were removed to address suspected cross-contamination and a sequencing artifact. In a later analysis, a clonal expansion index was calculated for each public chain from normalized within-repertoire ranks of inferred template counts. In a later analysis, generation probabilities were computed with a VDJ recombination model fitted to out-of-frame rearrangements, and the resulting probabilities were checked against IGoR. Hypergeometric tests were used in a later analysis to score TCR-TCR, TCR-HLA and TCR-CMV co-occurrence, with a repertoire-size bias correction applied to the TCR pairs. To estimate false discovery rates, a later analysis permuted the HLA or CMV assignments 20 times. In a later analysis, co-occurring TCRs were grouped using DBSCAN, and TCRdist sequence similarity was added for clustering within HLA-allele-positive subsets. Repertoires with fewer than 30,000 or more than 120,000 public chains, plus five repertoires with anomalous nucleotide sharing, were excluded from co-occurrence clustering. The source is immuneACCESS, and TCRdb retained only in-frame sequences with V and J called. Part of the clones is not carried over; for the studies checked, unresolved V genes explain less than half of this, and the remainder is unexplained. The DNA gave D and trimming, while V, J and clone size come from that table. The sample table lists 89,000 or so clones, over 75% of them with a count of one. The ten largest clones represent about 2% of the sample.

The CDR3 runs 14 residues from the cysteine to the phenylalanine. CDR3 DNA only is kept here, 42 bases in frame from base 1. Reading the germline V gene gives CDR1 SGHTA and CDR2 FQGNSA. V gives up 8 bases and J gives up 1 base, and the segment between their germline ends measures 14 bases. In this chain, TRBV7-2 is recombined with TRBJ1-1; TRBD1 is a possible D gene, resting on 6 matching bases. The TCR was taken from a boy aged 5-17 years in good health and CMV-seronegative. The specimen sequenced was PBMCs. The base sequence is TGTGCCAGCGGGGCGTTGGACAGGAACACTGAAGCTTTCTTT. It encodes CASGALDRNTEAFF.